Presented here are 22 T cell receptor beta chains from one specimen sequenced in a study of blood T cell repertoires in COVID-19. Sequenced by immunoSEQ multiplex PCR; TCRdb stores in-frame clones only, minus some. The profile shows 230,000 or so clones, 65% to 90% of them singletons. The sample consisted of peripheral blood. The source of these receptors is a human donor in a cohort sampled during active COVID-19.

V and J are TRBV6-2 or TRBV6-3 and TRBJ1-2; D call uncertain. The CDR3 is 13 residues long. The germline CDR1 and CDR2 sequences are MNHEY and SVGEGT. V dropped 2 bases and J dropped 4 bases, with 8 bases sitting between them. The CDR3 here is CASSYGDRYGYTF. CDR3 nucleotide sequence: TGTGCCAGCAGTTACGGAGACCGCTATGGCTACACCTTC.

This chain connects TRBV18 to TRBJ2-7; 9 bases align to TRBD1. V gave up 6 bases and J gave up 4 bases; unmatched junction bases: 7. Germline V CDR1 and CDR2: KGHSH, LQKENI. The CDR3 length is 14 residues. The CDR3 is CASSSGTGTYEQYF. Written as DNA, the CDR3 is TGTGCCAGCTCTTCCGGGACAGGGACTTACGAGCAGTACTTC. The full variable domain, completed using reference TRBV18 and TRBJ2-7, is NAGVMQNPRHLVRRRGQEARLRCSPMKGHSHVYWYRQLPEEGLKFMVYLQKENIIDESGMPKERFSAEFPKEGPSILRIQQVVRGDSAAYFCASSSGTGTYEQYFGPGTRLTVT.

This chain uses TRBV6-2 or TRBV6-3 with TRBJ1-6, with 8 bases that match TRBD1. The CDR3 is 14 residues long. Germline CDR1 MNHEY, CDR2 SVGEGT. V lost 5 bases, J lost 7 bases, and 4 bases stayed unmatched. The CDR3 DNA sequence: TGTGCCAGCAGTACTGACAGGGGAAATTCACCCCTCCACTTT. Amino acids: CASSTDRGNSPLHF.

The V call is TRBV30, the J call TRBJ1-1; possible D gene TRBD1, 6 bases. The CDR3 spans 15 residues. V dropped 1 base and J dropped 1 base, with 13 bases sitting between them. Germline loops: CDR1 GTSNPN, CDR2 SVGIG (reference sequence). In DNA form, the CDR3 reads TGTGCCTGGAGTGATTGGACAGAGTCGAACACTGAAGCTTTCTTT. This sequence encodes CAWSDWTESNTEAFF.

CDR3 DNA: TGTGCCAGTAGTCTCCCACTTACAGGGGTCCGGGAGCAGTTCTTC. Protein: CASSLPLTGVREQFF. The genes are TRBV19 and TRBJ2-1, with 7 bases that match TRBD1. V lost 5 bases to trimming and J lost 10 bases; unmatched junction nucleotides: 14. The CDR3 loop spans 15 amino acids. The germline V gene encodes CDR1 LNHDA and CDR2 SQIVND (reference sequence).

The rearrangement links TRBV6-2 or TRBV6-3 to TRBJ1-2; possibly TRBD1 for D (5 bases). The V gene's germline CDR1 is MNHEY and CDR2 SVGEGT. V was cut by 6 bases and J by 3 bases, with 11 bases left in between. CDR3 length equals 13 residues. CDR3 coding DNA: TGTGCCAGCAGCGGGGGGACCGACTATGGCTACACCTTC. It encodes CASSGGTDYGYTF.

The chain combines TRBV18 with TRBJ2-5, with 13 bases matching TRBD2. Trimming at V came to 1 base and at J to 5 bases, leaving 10 bases not matched to a gene. CDR1 is KGHSH, CDR2 LQKENI, per germline. The length of the CDR3 is 18 residues. CDR3 nucleotides: TGTGCCAGCTCACCACTCCGCGGACTAGCGGGAGCCGGCGAGACCCAGTACTTC. Amino acid sequence: CASSPLRGLAGAGETQYF.

This clone occurred once. The rearrangement joins TRBV9 to TRBJ2-7, with TRBD1 as a possible D gene (6 bases). The CDR3 is 14 residues long. Trimming shortened V by 0 bases and J by 0 bases, and 7 bases separated the two germline ends. Germline CDR1 is SGDLS and CDR2 is YYNGEE. This CDR3 is CASSVDRDSYEQYF. The CDR3 DNA reads as TGTGCCAGCAGCGTAGACAGGGACTCCTACGAGCAGTACTTC. Full variable domain (rest looked up from reference TRBV9 and TRBJ2-7): DSGVTQTPKHLITATGQRVTLRCSPRSGDLSVYWYQQSLDQGLQFLIQYYNGEERAKGNILERFSAQQFPDLHSELNLSSLELGDSALYFCASSVDRDSYEQYFGPGTRLTVT.

The V and J genes are TRBV9 and TRBJ1-6; 9 nucleotides match TRBD1. J was trimmed by 7 bases and V by 2 bases; bases with no gene match: 1. The CDR3 contains 14 residues. CDR1 and CDR2 (germline): SGDLS, YYNGEE. This CDR3 is CASSVGQGNSPLHF. In nucleotides, the CDR3 is TGTGCCAGCAGCGTGGGACAGGGCAATTCACCCCTCCACTTT.

The chain couples TRBV6-6 to TRBJ1-2; 9 bases match TRBD1. Germline V gene lookup returns CDR1 MNHNY and CDR2 SVGAGI (reference sequence). This CDR3 is built from 14 residues. Trimming at V came to 8 bases and at J to 2 bases, leaving 6 bases not matched to a gene. In DNA form, the CDR3 reads TGTGCCAGCCGGACAGGGGACCTAAACTATGGCTACACCTTC. Its protein is CASRTGDLNYGYTF.

The chain couples TRBV5-1 to TRBJ2-7; 7 bases map to TRBD2. Germline CDR1 and CDR2: SGHRS and YFSETQ. V lost 0 bases, J lost 3 bases, and 3 bases stayed unmatched. The CDR3 has 14 amino acids. CDR3 sequence reads: CASSLELANYEQYF. DNA of the CDR3: TGCGCCAGCAGCTTGGAACTAGCGAACTACGAGCAGTACTTC.

The chain uses TRBV4-3 and TRBJ1-2, with TRBD1 as a possible D gene (6 bases). CDR3 size: 15 residues. The germline V gene encodes CDR1 LGHNA and CDR2 YSLEER. The V and J ends lost 1 base and 8 bases respectively, with 17 bases between them. The DNA for the CDR3 is TGCGCCAGCAGCCAAGTCCGAGCAGGGGTCGGCGGCTACACCTTC. It is translated as CASSQVRAGVGGYTF.

This CDR3 reads CASSKGQGSGRNTIYF. The CDR3 nucleotides are TGTGCCAGCAGCAAAGGACAGGGATCAGGCCGAAACACCATATATTTT. The chain uses TRBV13 and TRBJ1-3; 8 bases agree with TRBD1. Germline lookup yields CDR1 PRHDT and CDR2 FYEKMQ (reference sequence). The CDR3 sequence is 16 residues long. V lost 5 bases, J lost 5 bases, and 11 bases stayed unmatched. The variable domain in full, completed from reference TRBV13 and TRBJ1-3, reads AAGVIQSPRHLIKEKRETATLKCYPIPRHDTVYWYQQGPGQDPQFLISFYEKMQSDKGSIPDRFSAQQFSDYHSELNMSSLELGDSALYFCASSKGQGSGRNTIYFGEGSWLTVV.

The DNA of the CDR3 is TGTGCCTTCCCGGCGGGAGGTGGGAGGAACGAGCAGTACTTC. It codes for CAFPAGGGRNEQYF. The V gene is TRBV5-4, the J gene TRBJ2-7; 8 bases are shared with TRBD2. The CDR3 covers 14 residues. V gave up 10 bases and J gave up 5 bases; unmatched junction bases: 14. Looked up from germline, CDR1 is SGHNT and CDR2 is YYREEE (reference sequence).

This chain connects TRBV5-5 to TRBJ2-3; the D gene is possibly TRBD1 (7 bases). The CDR3 totals 13 residues. Germline CDR1 is SGHKS and CDR2 is YYEKEE (reference sequence). V shed 3 bases and J shed 11 bases, with 16 bases lying between them. CDR3 sequence (DNA): TGTGCCAGCAGCTGGAGGCGGGACAGTCGGCAGTATTTT. Its protein product is CASSWRRDSRQYF. The full variable domain, rest sourced from reference TRBV5-5 and TRBJ2-3, is DAGVTQSPTHLIKTRGQQVTLRCSPISGHKSVSWYQQVLGQGPQFIFQYYEKEERGRGNFPDRFSARQFPNYSSELNVNALLLGDSALYLCASSWRRDSRQYFGPGTRLTVL.

The V call is TRBV6-5, the J call TRBJ1-2; D ambiguous. Between the trimmed V and J ends, which lost 6 bases and 2 bases, there was a span of 16 bases. Germline V gene lookup returns CDR1 MNHEY and CDR2 SVGAGI. This CDR3 is built from 15 residues. The CDR3 DNA reads TGTGCCAGCAGCCCGTTGTCCCAGAGGAACTATGGCTACACCTTC. It codes for CASSPLSQRNYGYTF.

This clone has a handful of counts. The chain uses TRBV3-1 (or the pseudogene TRBV3-2) and TRBJ2-4, with a possible D match to TRBD1 (5 bases). The CDR3 runs 16 residues. Trimming cost V 1 base and J 5 bases, with 15 bases left between them. CDR1 and CDR2 from the germline V gene are LGHDT and YNNKEL (reference sequence). The CDR3 spells CASSQGLGEWENIQYF. CDR3 nucleotides: TGTGCCAGCAGCCAAGGTTTAGGGGAATGGGAAAACATTCAGTACTTC.

The chain combines TRBV27 with TRBJ2-7, with 8 bases fitting TRBD1. CDR3 length: 14 residues. V shed 6 bases, J shed 3 bases, and the junction held 7 bases outside the gene matches. The V gene's germline CDR1 is MNHEY and CDR2 SMNVEV (reference sequence). The chain's CDR3 is CASRLRGRFYEQYF. The CDR3 DNA follows: TGTGCCAGCAGGCTCAGGGGGCGTTTCTACGAGCAGTACTTC.

The chain joins TRBV5-4 to TRBJ2-7; unclear D gene. Looked up from germline, CDR1 is SGHNT and CDR2 is YYREEE (reference sequence). V was pared by 0 bases and J by 7 bases, with 8 bases between. This CDR3 is built from 12 residues. The CDR3 reads CASSLGELEQYF. CDR3 DNA: TGTGCCAGCAGCTTGGGAGAATTGGAGCAGTACTTC.

This clone was seen a few times. This sequence joins TRBV5-1 and TRBJ1-4, with TRBD1 matching over 7 bases. Trimming at V came to 3 bases and at J to 0 bases, leaving 11 bases not matched to a gene. The germline CDR1 and CDR2 sequences are SGHRS and YFSETQ. This CDR3 contains 18 residues. In nucleotides, the CDR3 is TGCGCCAGCAGCTCCGGACAGGCGAGAGAAACAACTAATGAAAAACTGTTTTTT. This encodes CASSSGQARETTNEKLFF.

CDR3 sequence reads: CASSLSIRTGGSSPLHF. CDR3 DNA sequence: TGTGCCAGCAGTTTATCTATACGTACAGGGGGCAGTTCACCCCTCCACTTT. The rearrangement uses TRBV27 and TRBJ1-6; 9 bases line up with TRBD1. V shed 0 bases and J 9 bases; nucleotides not matched to a gene: 9. Germline loops: CDR1 MNHEY, CDR2 SMNVEV (reference sequence). CDR3 length equals 17 residues.

The chain is built from TRBV7-8 and TRBJ2-1; D perhaps matches TRBD2 (6 bases). CDR1 SGHVS and CDR2 FQNEAQ come from the germline V gene. The CDR3 is 15 residues long. V gave up 2 bases and J gave up 2 bases, with 10 bases separating them. The CDR3 DNA reads as TGTGCCAGCAGCTTACGGGACTGGGCCTACAATGAGCAGTTCTTC. Protein sequence: CASSLRDWAYNEQFF.